One TCR beta chain is described in this entry. Its cognate antigen is unknown. Uncontrolled infection, other autoimmune disease, pregnancy or lactation barred patients from enrollment. These data are taken from a study of T cells in Graves' hyperthyroidism and ophthalmopathy. General study findings and limits: Ophthalmopathy was identified by the model a median about 6 months ahead of onset. Most thyroid-expanded clonotypes above 0.001 were also found in blood.

The CDR3 is 15 residues long. V gave up 5 bases and J gave up 4 bases; unmatched junction bases: 9. From germline, CDR1 is DFQATT and CDR2 SNEGSKA (reference sequence). RNA transcripts were the template for amplifying TCR beta CDR3 regions. Using the HTBI primer set, a first-round RT-PCR was run on the TCR CDR3. Each CDR3 protein is one row after TCRdb ran MiXCR on the multiplex PCR reads. Among hundreds of thousands of distinct CDR3 sequences listed, around 13% were seen once. The sequence was obtained from a woman under 40 with Graves' hyperthyroidism that later progressed to Graves' ophthalmopathy. The chain recombines TRBV20-1 with TRBJ2-7; 12 bases are a match to TRBD2. Source material: blood. CDR3: CSAVGLAGGLYEQYF. CDR3 in DNA: TGCAGTGCTGTGGGACTAGCGGGCGGCCTGTACGAGCAGTACTTC.